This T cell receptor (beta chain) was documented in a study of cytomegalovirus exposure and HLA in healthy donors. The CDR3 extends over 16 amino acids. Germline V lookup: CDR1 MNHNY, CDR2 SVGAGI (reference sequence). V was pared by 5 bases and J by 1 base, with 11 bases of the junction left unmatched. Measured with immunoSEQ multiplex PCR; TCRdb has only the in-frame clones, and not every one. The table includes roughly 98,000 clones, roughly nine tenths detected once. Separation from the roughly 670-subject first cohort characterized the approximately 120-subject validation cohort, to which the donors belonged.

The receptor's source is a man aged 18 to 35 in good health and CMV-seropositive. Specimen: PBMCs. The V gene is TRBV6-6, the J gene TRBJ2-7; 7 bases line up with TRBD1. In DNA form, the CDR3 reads TGTGCCAGCAGTCGACTGTGGAAACAGGGGTCCTACGAGCAGTACTTC. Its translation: CASSRLWKQGSYEQYF.